Listed below are T cell receptor beta chains from one sample, sequenced in a study of breast tumors, draining lymph nodes, adjacent tissues. Each CDR3 protein gets one entry after TCRdb re-called the multiplex PCR reads with MiXCR. The table records about 130,000 distinct CDR3 sequences, 20% to 25% of them present only once. The sequencing sample was made of axillary lymph node tissue. These receptors originate from a female donor with breast cancer. Some clones in this sample may be carry-over from other donors' samples. Each CDR3 is given with its conserved first and last residue. A D gene is named only where the DNA matches it firmly. Size values are once, few and many counts, or a class for expanded clones, and some rows have none.

clone_size,d_call,v_call,j_call,cdr3_aa,cdr3_nt
NA,NA,TRBV28,TRBJ2-7,CASSGGTGETYEQYF,TGTGCCAGCAGTGGAGGGACGGGGGAAACCTACGAGCAGTACTTC
many,TRBD2,TRBV11-3,TRBJ2-5,CASSPGLAGGTYQETQYF,TGTGCCAGCAGCCCTGGACTAGCGGGAGGGACGTACCAAGAGACCCAGTACTTC
many,NA,TRBV20-1,TRBJ1-5,CSAIEDSNQPQHF,TGCAGTGCTATCGAAGATAGCAATCAGCCCCAGCATTTT
once,TRBD1,TRBV20-1,TRBJ2-7,CSFLPGTGPYEQYF,TGCAGTTTTTTACCCGGGACAGGCCCCTACGAGCAGTACTTC
many,NA,TRBV5-4,TRBJ2-5,CASSLVLRGETQYF,TGTGCCAGCAGCTTGGTACTCCGGGGGGAGACCCAGTACTTC
many,TRBD1,TRBV5-4,TRBJ2-5,CASSLGDRQETQYF,TGTGCCAGCAGCTTGGGGGACAGACAAGAGACCCAGTACTTC
many,NA,TRBV24-1,TRBJ1-2,CATSTGPGGYTF,TGTGCCACCAGTACTGGACCAGGGGGCTACACCTTC
many,NA,TRBV7-8,TRBJ2-5,CASSPVGGGETQYF,TGTGCCAGCAGCCCGGTCGGAGGGGGAGAGACCCAGTACTTC
many,NA,TRBV5-8,TRBJ2-7,CASSLMTGTYEQYF,TGTGCCAGCAGCTTGATGACAGGCACCTACGAGCAGTACTTC
many,NA,TRBV20-1,TRBJ2-2,CSASGPGPLTGELFF,TGCAGTGCTAGCGGGCCGGGACCTCTCACCGGGGAGCTGTTTTTT
many,NA,TRBV12-3/TRBV12-4,TRBJ2-5,CASSLRGPGETQYF,TGTGCCAGCAGTTTAAGGGGCCCAGGAGAGACCCAGTACTTC
few,NA,TRBV6-5,TRBJ2-2,CASSYSFLGTGTGELFF,TGTGCCAGCAGTTACTCCTTTTTAGGGACCGGGACCGGGGAGCTGTTTTTT
many,TRBD2,TRBV7-3,TRBJ2-1,CASSGPGLARNEQFF,TGTGCCAGCAGCGGGCCGGGACTAGCTAGGAATGAGCAGTTCTTC
many,NA,TRBV4-1,TRBJ2-7,CASSQVEGAEQYF,TGCGCCAGCAGCCAAGTGGAGGGTGCCGAGCAGTACTTC
few,NA,TRBV16,TRBJ1-5,CASSPPFPGGSNQPQHF,TGTGCCAGCAGCCCCCCCTTTCCCGGCGGTAGCAATCAGCCCCAGCATTTT
NA,NA,TRBV9,TRBJ2-1,CASSAPRYNEQFF,TGTGCCAGCAGCGCCCCCCGTTACAATGAGCAGTTCTTC
NA,NA,TRBV2,TRBJ1-1,CASQTDGGIMNTEAFF,TGTGCCAGCCAGACCGACGGCGGTATAATGAACACTGAAGCTTTCTTT
many,TRBD1,TRBV19,TRBJ1-2,CASRETGEDGYTF,TGTGCCAGTCGTGAGACAGGGGAGGATGGCTACACCTTC
few,TRBD2,TRBV28,TRBJ2-1,CASNRGGGPYNEQFF,TGTGCCAGCAACCGGGGGGGGGGGCCTTACAATGAGCAGTTCTTC
many,TRBD1,TRBV5-1,TRBJ2-6,CASSLGQGASGANVLTF,TGCGCCAGCAGCTTGGGCCAGGGGGCTTCTGGGGCCAACGTCCTGACTTTC
many,NA,TRBV18,TRBJ2-7,CASSPRTLAYEQYF,TGTGCCAGCTCACCACGGACATTAGCCTACGAGCAGTACTTC
many,TRBD1,TRBV2,TRBJ1-6,CASSEGGTANSPLHF,TGTGCCAGCAGTGAAGGGGGGACAGCAAATTCACCCCTCCACTTT
NA,NA,TRBV20-1,TRBJ2-3,CSARASPDTQYF,TGCAGTGCTAGGGCTAGTCCGGATACGCAGTATTTT
few,NA,TRBV3-1,TRBJ1-5,CASSGRATVGNQPQHF,TGTGCCAGCAGCGGCCGGGCCACGGTGGGCAATCAGCCCCAGCATTTT
few,TRBD1,TRBV15,TRBJ2-3,CATSGRSGTGKDTQYF,TGTGCCACCAGCGGAAGGTCGGGGACAGGGAAAGATACGCAGTATTTT
many,NA,TRBV12-3/TRBV12-4,TRBJ1-6,CASSPLSSGYNSPLHF,TGTGCCAGCAGTCCACTATCGAGCGGCTATAATTCACCCCTCCACTTT
many,TRBD1,TRBV5-4,TRBJ1-4,CASSTGQGRGKLFF,TGTGCCAGCAGCACAGGACAGGGGAGAGGGAAACTGTTTTTT
few,TRBD2,TRBV30,TRBJ2-1,CACLVAGAYNEQFF,TGTGCCTGTCTTGTAGCGGGGGCCTACAATGAGCAGTTCTTC
many,NA,TRBV7-2,TRBJ2-5,CASSRDQETQYF,TGTGCCAGCAGCCGGGACCAAGAGACCCAGTACTTC
many,NA,TRBV20-1,TRBJ2-5,CSARAQGWETQYF,TGCAGTGCTAGAGCACAGGGTTGGGAGACCCAGTACTTC
many,NA,TRBV9,TRBJ2-5,CASSVAGVAQETQYF,TGTGCCAGCAGCGTAGCCGGAGTGGCACAAGAGACCCAGTACTTC
many,NA,TRBV6-1,TRBJ2-7,CASSEAYEQYF,TGTGCCAGCAGTGAAGCGTACGAGCAGTACTTC
NA,NA,TRBV7-9,TRBJ2-7,CASSLASSYERYF,TGTGCCAGCAGCTTAGCGTCCAGCTACGAGCGGTACTTC
few,TRBD2,TRBV5-6,TRBJ2-1,CASSTGLARYNEQFF,TGTGCCAGCAGCACGGGACTAGCGAGATACAATGAGCAGTTCTTC
few,NA,TRBV6-6,TRBJ1-5,CASSYSPTNPGPQHF,TGTGCCAGCAGTTACTCGCCAACGAACCCGGGGCCCCAGCATTTT
many,TRBD1,TRBV5-1,TRBJ2-1,CASSSKTGNAAEQFF,TGCGCCAGCAGCTCGAAGACAGGGAACGCAGCTGAGCAGTTCTTC
few,NA,TRBV6-1,TRBJ1-5,CASSEGLFRPQHF,TGTGCCAGCAGTGAGGGCCTTTTCCGGCCCCAGCATTTT
many,NA,TRBV2,TRBJ2-7,CASRMDSGIYYEQYF,TGTGCCAGCAGGATGGACAGCGGGATATACTACGAGCAGTACTTC
many,TRBD1,TRBV18,TRBJ2-7,CASSPGTDYEQYF,TGTGCCAGCTCCCCTGGGACAGACTACGAGCAGTACTTC
NA,NA,TRBV6-1,TRBJ2-3,CASSRNRDLSTDAQYF,TGTGCCAGCAGTCGTAACAGGGATCTTTCCACAGATGCGCAGTATTTT
many,NA,TRBV12-3/TRBV12-4,TRBJ2-7,CASSLIGLSEQYF,TGTGCCAGCAGTTTAATAGGGCTCTCGGAGCAGTACTTC
many,NA,TRBV4-3,TRBJ2-2,CASSLGHDYTGELFF,TGCGCCAGCAGCCTCGGACACGATTACACCGGGGAGCTGTTTTTT
many,TRBD2,TRBV19,TRBJ2-3,CASSMGTTSTDTQYF,TGTGCCAGTAGTATGGGGACTACTAGCACAGATACGCAGTATTTT
many,TRBD2,TRBV20-1,TRBJ2-1,CSALGAGVGYNEQFF,TGCAGTGCACTTGGGGCGGGAGTGGGTTACAATGAGCAGTTCTTC
many,TRBD2,TRBV7-6,TRBJ2-3,CASSLIAGGRDTQYF,TGTGCCAGCAGCTTAATAGCGGGAGGGCGAGATACGCAGTATTTT
many,NA,TRBV29-1,TRBJ2-5,CSVEVSGMRETQYF,TGCAGCGTTGAAGTTTCAGGAATGCGTGAGACCCAGTACTTC
many,NA,TRBV10-2,TRBJ2-1,CASKAEWVSYNEQFF,TGCGCCAGCAAGGCGGAGTGGGTATCCTACAATGAGCAGTTCTTC
many,NA,TRBV6-1,TRBJ2-2,CASRRSGSTGELFF,TGTGCCAGCAGGAGATCAGGGTCCACCGGGGAGCTGTTTTTT
many,NA,TRBV12-3/TRBV12-4,TRBJ1-4,CASSHRRANEKLFF,TGTGCCAGCAGTCACAGGAGGGCTAATGAAAAACTGTTTTTT
few,NA,TRBV27,TRBJ2-2,CASSLSWAGDRELFF,TGTGCCAGCAGTTTATCCTGGGCAGGGGACAGGGAGCTGTTTTTT
many,NA,TRBV3-1,TRBJ2-3,CASSSILADTDTQYF,TGTGCCAGCAGCTCCATCTTAGCGGACACAGATACGCAGTATTTT
many,TRBD1,TRBV20-1,TRBJ2-1,CSARPGQAANEQFF,TGCAGTGCTAGACCTGGACAGGCTGCCAATGAGCAGTTCTTC
many,TRBD2,TRBV7-2,TRBJ2-1,CASSLAGNGAGGYNEQFF,TGTGCCAGCAGCTTAGCGGGTAATGGGGCGGGGGGCTACAATGAGCAGTTCTTC
many,NA,TRBV7-9,TRBJ1-2,CASSLGTAADGYTF,TGTGCCAGCAGCTTAGGGACAGCCGCCGATGGCTACACCTTC
many,TRBD1,TRBV7-2,TRBJ2-5,CASSLGGTGTEDQYF,TGTGCCAGCAGCTTAGGGGGGACAGGGACAGAAGACCAGTACTTC
many,NA,TRBV7-2,TRBJ2-7,CASSLVISSYEQYF,TGTGCCAGCAGCTTAGTGATCAGCAGCTACGAGCAGTACTTC
many,NA,TRBV9,TRBJ2-3,CASSIGLSSTDTQYF,TGTGCCAGCAGTATTGGACTATCCAGCACAGATACGCAGTATTTT
few,NA,TRBV30,TRBJ1-2,CAWSSGVVYGYTF,TGTGCCTGGAGCTCAGGGGTAGTCTATGGCTACACCTTC
many,NA,TRBV3-1,TRBJ2-1,CASSPQGLDLNEQFF,TGTGCCAGCAGCCCCCAGGGACTGGACCTCAATGAGCAGTTCTTC